This is a list of T cell receptor beta chains from one sample in a study of cytomegalovirus exposure and HLA in healthy donors. Clones were sequenced by immunoSEQ multiplex PCR, and TCRdb holds only the in-frame ones, with some missing. The sample contains some 160,000 clones, 70% to 90% of which appear only once. Sequences were obtained from PBMCs. The receptor source for this set is a man aged 25-45 years in good health and CMV-seropositive. The CDR3 runs from the conserved cysteine through the conserved F or W. A D gene is named only where the DNA matches it firmly. The size entry is marked missing in some rows and otherwise reads once, few, many or a size class.

cdr3_nt | cdr3_aa | j_call | v_call | d_call | clone_size
TGTGCCAGTAAGAGGAGTAACTATGGCTACACCTTC | CASKRSNYGYTF | TRBJ1-2 | TRBV19 | . | .
TGTGCCAGCAGCCGTAGGCCGGGAGTCTATGGCTACACCTTC | CASSRRPGVYGYTF | TRBJ1-2 | TRBV13 | . | .
TGTGCCAGCAGCTTAGCTTCGACTGGGAGTGAAAAACTGTTTTTT | CASSLASTGSEKLFF | TRBJ1-4 | TRBV7-9 | . | .
TGTGCCAGTAGTATAGATCTCGACAGGTTTGGCACTGAAGCTTTCTTT | CASSIDLDRFGTEAFF | TRBJ1-1 | TRBV19 | . | once
TGTGCCAGCAGCCTTCCTAGCGGGAGCACAGATACGCAGTATTTT | CASSLPSGSTDTQYF | TRBJ2-3 | TRBV7-2 | TRBD2 | .
TGTGCCAGCAGCATCAACTCCACCCGGGACAGGGGGCCAGGGGGCACTGAAGCTTTCTTT | CASSINSTRDRGPGGTEAFF | TRBJ1-1 | TRBV21-1 | . | once
TGCGCCAGCAGCTTGGAGGGGACCGGGGAGCTGTTTTTT | CASSLEGTGELFF | TRBJ2-2 | TRBV5-1 | . | .
TGTGCCAGCAGCGGGGGGACTAGCTCCTACAATGAGCAGTTCTTC | CASSGGTSSYNEQFF | TRBJ2-1 | TRBV7-3 | TRBD2 | .
TGTGCCAGCAGCCTTTGGGGCGGAAAAAGCGGGAGTTTCCACGAGCAGTACTTC | CASSLWGGKSGSFHEQYF | TRBJ2-7 | TRBV7-9 | TRBD2 | .
TGCGCCAGCAGCTTAACTAGCGGGAGTTCAGATACGCAGTATTTT | CASSLTSGSSDTQYF | TRBJ2-3 | TRBV5-1 | TRBD2 | few
TGTGCCAGCAGCCGGGGGGGGTCGGTCGCCAATGAGCAGTTCTTC | CASSRGGSVANEQFF | TRBJ2-1 | TRBV7-2 | TRBD2 | .
TGTGCCAGCAGTTCTTGGGACAGCTCCATGAACACTGAAGCTTTCTTT | CASSSWDSSMNTEAFF | TRBJ1-1 | TRBV6-5 | TRBD1 | .
TGTGCCAGTAGTCCAGGCCTCACTGAAGCTTTCTTT | CASSPGLTEAFF | TRBJ1-1 | TRBV19 | . | .
TGTGCCAGTAGCTCCCTTGGGACAGGGAAAGGCTATGGCTACACCTTC | CASSSLGTGKGYGYTF | TRBJ1-2 | TRBV19 | TRBD1 | .
TGTGCCAGCAGCTGGACTAGCGGGAACTACGAGCAGTACTTC | CASSWTSGNYEQYF | TRBJ2-7 | TRBV7-9 | TRBD2 | .
TGTGCCAGCAGCTTAGAGTTGGGAGGTGTGGAGGAGACCCAGTACTTC | CASSLELGGVEETQYF | TRBJ2-5 | TRBV7-9 | . | .
TGCGCCAGCAGCCAAGAGTTGACAAGAAGCTATGGCTACACCTTC | CASSQELTRSYGYTF | TRBJ1-2 | TRBV4-3 | . | few
TGTGCCAGTGGTACAGTGTTAAGCTCCTACGAGCAGTACTTC | CASGTVLSSYEQYF | TRBJ2-7 | TRBV19 | . | .
TGTGCCAGTAGTATCGAGGGGGCTGAAGCTTTCTTT | CASSIEGAEAFF | TRBJ1-1 | TRBV19 | . | .
TGTGCCAGCAGCCCGGGACAGGGGGGTTCGGGCTATGGCTACACCTTC | CASSPGQGGSGYGYTF | TRBJ1-2 | TRBV4-2 | TRBD1 | .
TGTGCCAGCAGTGTCCTGACAGGGGGCGAAGAGACCCAGTACTTC | CASSVLTGGEETQYF | TRBJ2-5 | TRBV2 | TRBD1 | .
TGTGCCAGCAGCTTACTAGCGGGAGGGTCAGATACGCAGTATTTT | CASSLLAGGSDTQYF | TRBJ2-3 | TRBV11-3 | TRBD2 | .
TGTGCCAGCAGCTTGTTGGGACAGGGTTATAACACCGGGGAGCTGTTTTTT | CASSLLGQGYNTGELFF | TRBJ2-2 | TRBV5-4 | TRBD1 | .
TGTGCCAGCAGTTACGGGGCCACAGATACGCAGTATTTT | CASSYGATDTQYF | TRBJ2-3 | TRBV6-5 | . | .
TGTGCCAGCAGCACACCGACTAGTGGGCCGACCGGGGAGCTGTTTTTT | CASSTPTSGPTGELFF | TRBJ2-2 | TRBV7-8 | . | .
TGTGCCATCAGTGAATTCAGTAGCACAGATACGCAGTATTTT | CAISEFSSTDTQYF | TRBJ2-3 | TRBV10-3 | . | .
TGTGCCAGCAGCCCCCGGGGACTAGCGGGAGGGCCGGAGACCCAGTACTTC | CASSPRGLAGGPETQYF | TRBJ2-5 | TRBV7-9 | TRBD2 | .
TGCAGCGTTGACGGGACTAGCGGTCCCACAGATACGCAGTATTTT | CSVDGTSGPTDTQYF | TRBJ2-3 | TRBV29-1 | TRBD2 | .
TGTGCCAGCAGCTTATCGCAGGGAAGTGGCTACACCTTC | CASSLSQGSGYTF | TRBJ1-2 | TRBV7-9 | . | .
TGTGCCAGCAGTTTTCTGGGCGCCCTCGGCTACACCTTC | CASSFLGALGYTF | TRBJ1-2 | TRBV28 | . | .
TGTGCCAGCAGCCAAGAAGACCGAACAGGGGCTCATCAGCCCCAGCATTTT | CASSQEDRTGAHQPQHF | TRBJ1-5 | TRBV4-2 | TRBD1 | .
TGCAGCGTGGTAGACTACGATCAAGAGACCCAGTACTTC | CSVVDYDQETQYF | TRBJ2-5 | TRBV29-1 | . | .
TGTGCCAGCAGCTTGTTCTCAGGATCTGGAAACACCATATATTTT | CASSLFSGSGNTIYF | TRBJ1-3 | TRBV9 | . | once
TGTGCCAGCAGCCGGAGACTAGCGGGAGGCCTCACGGAGACCCAGTACTTC | CASSRRLAGGLTETQYF | TRBJ2-5 | TRBV5-6 | TRBD2 | .
TGTGCCAGCAGCTTAGTGGCAGGGGTTATCAATGCAGATACGCAGTATTTT | CASSLVAGVINADTQYF | TRBJ2-3 | TRBV7-2 | . | .
TGTGCCAGCAGCACAGAGCTCGGGACAGCAAGGGTTGACCAAGAGACCCAGTACTTC | CASSTELGTARVDQETQYF | TRBJ2-5 | TRBV9 | TRBD1 | .
TGTGCCAGCAGTTCGCCGGGACAGGGGCCCGTCGACACTGAAGCTTTCTTT | CASSSPGQGPVDTEAFF | TRBJ1-1 | TRBV27 | TRBD1 | .
TGTGCCTGGGCTTGGGACAGCTCCTACAATGAGCAGTTCTTC | CAWAWDSSYNEQFF | TRBJ2-1 | TRBV30 | TRBD1 | .
TGTGCCAGCAGTCCAGGGTATGGCTACACCTTC | CASSPGYGYTF | TRBJ1-2 | TRBV25-1 | . | .
TGTGCTAGCAGCTTAGGCGGGATAGTTAATGAAAAACTGTTTTTT | CASSLGGIVNEKLFF | TRBJ1-4 | TRBV7-7 | . | .
TGTGCCAGCAGCTCCGGGGGAAGAAACACCATATATTTT | CASSSGGRNTIYF | TRBJ1-3 | TRBV5-5 | . | .
TGTGCCAGCAGCAGACAGGGCCGAGTACTAGCGGGCCTCACAGATACGCAGTATTTT | CASSRQGRVLAGLTDTQYF | TRBJ2-3 | TRBV14 | TRBD2 | .
TGCGCCAGCAGCTTGTCTGCTGGGGGCGCGGTCCACTTC | CASSLSAGGAVHF | TRBJ2-4 | TRBV5-1 | . | .
TGTGCCAGCAGCCCGAGCGGGAGAGGCTCCTACGAGCAGTACTTC | CASSPSGRGSYEQYF | TRBJ2-7 | TRBV7-6 | TRBD2 | .
TGCGCCAGCAGCCAAGATATAGGGCGGGCAGCTTACAATGAGCAGTTCTTC | CASSQDIGRAAYNEQFF | TRBJ2-1 | TRBV4-1 | . | .
TGTGCCAGCAGCTTAGCGGGCGGGGCAAATGAAAAACTGTTTTTT | CASSLAGGANEKLFF | TRBJ1-4 | TRBV7-2 | . | .
TGTGCCAGCAGGAGGGGGGGGAAAGTTTCGTACGAGCAGTACTTC | CASRRGGKVSYEQYF | TRBJ2-7 | TRBV27 | . | .
TGTGCCAGCAGTTTCGACCGGACACCGAACACTGAAGCTTTCTTT | CASSFDRTPNTEAFF | TRBJ1-1 | TRBV7-2 | . | .
TGTGCCAGCAGCTTAGCACAGGGGGCAGATACGCAGTATTTT | CASSLAQGADTQYF | TRBJ2-3 | TRBV11-1 | TRBD1 | .
TGCAGCGTGGTGCCATCGGGGGACTATGGCTACACCTTC | CSVVPSGDYGYTF | TRBJ1-2 | TRBV29-1 | . | .
TGCGCCAGCAGCTTCGGGTTTGCGACTAGGGGCAATGAGCAGTTCTTC | CASSFGFATRGNEQFF | TRBJ2-1 | TRBV5-1 | . | .
TGTGCCAGCACCCACGAATCTAGGCCCGGGGAGCTGTTTTTT | CASTHESRPGELFF | TRBJ2-2 | TRBV13 | . | .
TGTGCCAGCAGCTTTCCTCGGGGCGGGAGTACAGATACGCAGTATTTT | CASSFPRGGSTDTQYF | TRBJ2-3 | TRBV7-6 | TRBD2 | .